This record looks at one T cell receptor (beta chain) sequence and its context. This CDR3 comprises 14 residues. The germline CDR1 and CDR2 sequences are SQVTM and ANQGSEA. V lost 6 bases to trimming and J lost 8 bases; unmatched junction nucleotides: 10. In the study's own analysis: Amplification of reference gene primers provided the estimated nucleated cell counts. Only in-frame clones appear in the TCRdb table, and some are missing; sequencing was by immunoSEQ multiplex PCR. The DNA gave D and trimming, while V, J and clone size come from that table. The table includes over 150,000 clones, roughly 88% detected once. Enrolled during active infection, Seattle patients were then followed longitudinally. This entry is derived from a study of blood T cell repertoires in COVID-19. The wider study: Italy, Spain and the United States were the sources of the convalescent and acute COVID-19 samples. T cells, B-cell-depleted T cells, or PBMCs supplied cDNA or gDNA.

The receptor comes from an elderly man with COVID-19, enrolled during active disease. The material sequenced was peripheral blood. This sequence joins TRBV29-1 and TRBJ1-6; 7 bases map to TRBD1. CDR3 sequence (DNA): TGCAGCGTACAGACAGGGATGAGAGATTCACCCCTCCACTTT. Protein: CSVQTGMRDSPLHF.